Listed below are T cell receptor beta chains from one sample, sequenced in a study of T cells in Graves' hyperthyroidism and ophthalmopathy. TCRdb reprocessed the multiplex PCR reads via MiXCR and lists one record per CDR3 protein. The data hold around 300,000 distinct CDR3 sequences, with approximately 15% observed a single time. The specimen sequenced was blood. The source of these receptors is a woman younger than 45 with Graves' hyperthyroidism. Each CDR3 is given with its conserved first and last residue. D genes are given only for firm matches. A clone size is listed for some rows: how often the clone was seen (once, few, many), or a class if it is expanded.

V gene: TRBV12-3/TRBV12-4
J gene: TRBJ2-7
D gene: .
clone size: many
CDR3 DNA: TGTGCCAGCAGTTCGCACTCGGGGGACGAGCAGTACTTC
CDR3 protein: CASSSHSGDEQYF

V gene: TRBV29-1
J gene: TRBJ2-7
D gene: .
clone size: many
CDR3 DNA: TGCAGCGTTGCGGTGGGCGCGGGCGAGCAGTACTTC
CDR3 protein: CSVAVGAGEQYF

V gene: TRBV20-1
J gene: TRBJ1-1
D gene: .
clone size: few
CDR3 DNA: TGCAGTGCTAGAGGATCAGGGAGTTCCACTGAAGCTTTCTTT
CDR3 protein: CSARGSGSSTEAFF

V gene: TRBV28
J gene: TRBJ2-1
D gene: TRBD1
clone size: many
CDR3 DNA: TGTGCCAGCAGGGGCACAGGGGATGAGCAGTTCTTC
CDR3 protein: CASRGTGDEQFF

V gene: TRBV11-2
J gene: TRBJ2-5
D gene: .
clone size: many
CDR3 DNA: TGTGCCAGCAGCTTAGATCGGGCAGGCTCGGGGACCCAGTACTTC
CDR3 protein: CASSLDRAGSGTQYF

V gene: TRBV28
J gene: TRBJ2-6
D gene: .
clone size: many
CDR3 DNA: TGTGCCAGCAGTTTACCCCCGGGATCCCCTCTGACTGGGGCCAACGTCCTGACTTTC
CDR3 protein: CASSLPPGSPLTGANVLTF

V gene: TRBV24-1
J gene: TRBJ2-1
D gene: .
clone size: many
CDR3 DNA: TGTGCCACCAGTGGGGGAAGCTCCTACAATGAGCAGTTCTTC
CDR3 protein: CATSGGSSYNEQFF

V gene: TRBV20-1
J gene: TRBJ2-3
D gene: TRBD2
clone size: .
CDR3 DNA: TGCAGTGCTAGAGGACTAGCTGCAGATACGCAGTATTTT
CDR3 protein: CSARGLAADTQYF

V gene: TRBV10-3
J gene: TRBJ2-7
D gene: TRBD1
clone size: .
CDR3 DNA: TGTGCCATCAGCCGACAGGGAAGCTACGAGCAGTACTTC
CDR3 protein: CAISRQGSYEQYF

V gene: TRBV7-2
J gene: TRBJ2-5
D gene: .
clone size: many
CDR3 DNA: TGTGCCAGCAGCTTAGACACAGGGATGAAGACCCAGTACTTC
CDR3 protein: CASSLDTGMKTQYF

V gene: TRBV20-1
J gene: TRBJ2-5
D gene: TRBD2
clone size: many
CDR3 DNA: TGCAGTGCTCTTACGCGCAGACTAGCGGGGGCCCAGTACTTC
CDR3 protein: CSALTRRLAGAQYF

V gene: TRBV6-2/TRBV6-3
J gene: TRBJ2-7
D gene: .
clone size: many
CDR3 DNA: TGTGCCAGCAGTGGCCCTAGAAGCGGCTACGAGCAGTACTTC
CDR3 protein: CASSGPRSGYEQYF

V gene: TRBV19
J gene: TRBJ2-1
D gene: .
clone size: many
CDR3 DNA: TGTGCCAGTAGAGCCGGGACGGTGTTCTACAATGAGCAGTTCTTC
CDR3 protein: CASRAGTVFYNEQFF

V gene: TRBV12-3/TRBV12-4
J gene: TRBJ1-2
D gene: .
clone size: many
CDR3 DNA: TGTGCCAGCAGTTCATACGGGGTGGGCGGCTACACCTTC
CDR3 protein: CASSSYGVGGYTF

V gene: TRBV30
J gene: TRBJ1-5
D gene: .
clone size: .
CDR3 DNA: TGTGCCTGCCGGGACGATAGCAATCAGCCCCAGCATTTT
CDR3 protein: CACRDDSNQPQHF

V gene: TRBV7-9
J gene: TRBJ2-6
D gene: .
clone size: .
CDR3 DNA: TGTGCCAGCAGCCGGAGTTATTCTGGGGCCAACGTCCTGACTTTC
CDR3 protein: CASSRSYSGANVLTF

V gene: TRBV28
J gene: TRBJ2-2
D gene: .
clone size: .
CDR3 DNA: TGTGCCAGCAGGAAACTAGCCCGCACCGGGGAGCTGTTTTTT
CDR3 protein: CASRKLARTGELFF

V gene: TRBV28
J gene: TRBJ1-2
D gene: TRBD1
clone size: few
CDR3 DNA: TGTGCCAGCAGACCGATGGGACAGGGAGTAAATGGCTACACCTTC
CDR3 protein: CASRPMGQGVNGYTF

V gene: TRBV27
J gene: TRBJ2-1
D gene: TRBD2
clone size: .
CDR3 DNA: TGTGCCAGCAGAACGACGGGACTAACATACAATGAGCAGTTCTTC
CDR3 protein: CASRTTGLTYNEQFF